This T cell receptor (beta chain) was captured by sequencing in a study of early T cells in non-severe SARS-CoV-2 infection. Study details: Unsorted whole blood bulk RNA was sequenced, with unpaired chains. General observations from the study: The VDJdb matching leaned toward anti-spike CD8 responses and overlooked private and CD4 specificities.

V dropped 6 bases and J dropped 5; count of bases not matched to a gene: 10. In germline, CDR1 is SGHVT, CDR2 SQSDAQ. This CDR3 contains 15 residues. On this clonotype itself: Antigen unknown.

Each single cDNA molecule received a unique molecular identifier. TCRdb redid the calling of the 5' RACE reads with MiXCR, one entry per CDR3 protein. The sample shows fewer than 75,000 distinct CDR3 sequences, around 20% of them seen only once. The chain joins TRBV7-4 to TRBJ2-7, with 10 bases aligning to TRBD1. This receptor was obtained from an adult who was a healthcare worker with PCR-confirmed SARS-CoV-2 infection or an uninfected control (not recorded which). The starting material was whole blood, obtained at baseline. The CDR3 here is CASSPQGTGDHEQYF. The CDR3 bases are TGTGCCAGCAGTCCCCAAGGGACAGGGGACCACGAGCAGTACTTC.